This T cell receptor beta chain was sequenced for a study of immune evolution from preneoplasia to lung adenocarcinoma (dated by TCRdb to the early 2020s). For context, the study as a whole: The study combined immune gene expression, TCR sequencing and multiplex immunofluorescence to profile immune contexture across lung adenocarcinoma precursors and invasive adenocarcinoma. Resected precursor lesions (AAH, AIS, MIA) and invasive adenocarcinomas were compared with paired morphologically normal lung tissue. POLYSOLVER was used to infer class I HLA alleles from exome data, and LOHHLA was used to detect allele-specific HLA loss. TCR sequencing data were obtained from under 60 patients. According to the study, about 100 samples went through TCR sequencing. The overall cohort comprised approximately 53 patients with pulmonary nodules who underwent surgical resection. Sample size was determined by specimen availability and not by a prior power calculation. Whole exome sequencing and methylation data from the same cohort of nodules were integrated with the immune data. What the research found in general, with its limitations: Because all patients were from Japan and China, applicability to Western populations was uncertain. Normal lung had the highest top T cell clone frequencies, and these frequencies appeared to fall progressively from AAH through AIS, MIA and invasive adenocarcinoma. The findings were based on association rather than direct causation, and larger cohorts with long-term follow-up and longitudinal biopsies were deemed needed. Clonality was highest in normal lung, while later-stage lesions appeared to have lower clonality but higher T cell density and diversity.

Turning to this clone: Its target antigen remains unknown. No much larger clone exists at a distance of one base, and base qualities are not known.

From a lookup of the germline V gene, CDR1 and CDR2 are SGHRS and YFSETQ. V is cut back by 4 bases and J by 2 bases, with 8 bases in the junction unmatched. From the cysteine up to the phenylalanine, the CDR3 has a length of 15 residues. CDR3 DNA is the only sequence kept; it has 45 bases, read in frame from the first base. Using the immunoSEQ hsTCRbeta Kit, TCR beta CDR3 regions were sequenced from DNA. As for the authors' bioinformatics: The ImmunoSEQ Analyzer was used to analyse the TCR sequencing data. T cell clonality was defined as 1 minus Pielou's evenness computed on productive rearrangements. The inverse Simpson index, applied to productive templates, was used to measure T cell diversity. T cell density was TCR beta template counts normalized to usable DNA, estimated by amplifying and sequencing housekeeping genes. Two-sided Kruskal-Wallis tests were used to compare TCR metrics between histologic stages. The source is immuneACCESS, and TCRdb retained only in-frame sequences with V and J called. Part of the clones is not carried over; for the studies checked, unresolved V genes explain less than half of this, and the remainder is unexplained. The DNA gave D and trimming, while V, J and clone size come from that table. Present in this sample are around 2,700 clones, 83% of which were seen just once. The ten biggest clones cover 7.5% to 8.5% of the sample.

Resection was performed on patients in Japan or China between about 2013 and 2017. The histologic diagnosis of each case was independently confirmed on H&E slides by two lung cancer pathologists. FFPE tissue was used for DNA isolation with the AllPrep DNA/RNA FFPE Kit. This receptor was taken from a person aged 65-85 years with lung adenocarcinoma. The sample comprised FFPE adjacent normal lung tissue. Recombination linked TRBV5-1 to TRBJ1-1, and 7 junction bases match TRBD1. Here the CDR3 is given as CASSVGGARNTEAFF. The DNA is TGCGCCAGCAGCGTAGGGGGCGCGAGAAACACTGAAGCTTTCTTT.